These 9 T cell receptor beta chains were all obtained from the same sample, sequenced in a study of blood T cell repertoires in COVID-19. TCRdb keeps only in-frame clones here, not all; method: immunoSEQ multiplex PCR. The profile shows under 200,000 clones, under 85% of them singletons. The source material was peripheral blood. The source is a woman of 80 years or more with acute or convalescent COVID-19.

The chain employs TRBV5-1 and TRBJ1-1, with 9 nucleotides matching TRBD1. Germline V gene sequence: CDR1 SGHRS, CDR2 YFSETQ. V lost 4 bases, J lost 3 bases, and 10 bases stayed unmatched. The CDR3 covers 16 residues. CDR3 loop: CASSVRGTGSDTEAFF. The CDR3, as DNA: TGCGCCAGCAGCGTAAGGGGGACAGGGTCCGACACTGAAGCTTTCTTT.

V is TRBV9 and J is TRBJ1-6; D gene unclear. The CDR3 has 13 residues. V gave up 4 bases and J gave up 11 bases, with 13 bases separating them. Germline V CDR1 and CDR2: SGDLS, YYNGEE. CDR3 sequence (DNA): TGTGCCAGCAGCCCCCGGTTGGTGACACCCCTCCACTTT. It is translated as CASSPRLVTPLHF.

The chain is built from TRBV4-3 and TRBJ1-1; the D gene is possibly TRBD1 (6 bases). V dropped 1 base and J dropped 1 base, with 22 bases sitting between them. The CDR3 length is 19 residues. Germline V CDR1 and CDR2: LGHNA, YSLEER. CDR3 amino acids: CASSQALLQGLAENTEAFF. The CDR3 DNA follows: TGCGCCAGCAGCCAAGCCCTTTTACAGGGTTTGGCGGAGAACACTGAAGCTTTCTTT.

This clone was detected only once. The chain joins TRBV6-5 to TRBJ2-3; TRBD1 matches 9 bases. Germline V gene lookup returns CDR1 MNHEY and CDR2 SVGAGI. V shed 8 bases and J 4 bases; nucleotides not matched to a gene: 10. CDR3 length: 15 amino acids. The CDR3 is CASGPNRGRADTQYF. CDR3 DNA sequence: TGTGCCAGCGGGCCCAACAGGGGGCGTGCAGATACGCAGTATTTT.

The CDR3 region is CSAPRGAGTEAFF. CDR3 DNA sequence: TGCAGCGCGCCCAGGGGCGCGGGCACTGAAGCTTTCTTT. The V gene is TRBV29-1, the J gene TRBJ1-1, with TRBD1 as a possible D gene (6 bases). The germline V gene encodes CDR1 SQVTM and CDR2 ANQGSEA. The CDR3 spans 13 residues. V was shortened by 7 bases and J by 4 bases, with 16 bases between the two germline ends.

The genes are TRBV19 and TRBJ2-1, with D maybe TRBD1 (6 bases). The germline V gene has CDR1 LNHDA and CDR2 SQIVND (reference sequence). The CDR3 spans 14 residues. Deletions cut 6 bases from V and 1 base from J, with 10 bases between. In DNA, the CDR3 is TGTGCCAGTAGGGCCGGGACATCCTACAATGAGCAGTTCTTC. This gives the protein CASRAGTSYNEQFF.

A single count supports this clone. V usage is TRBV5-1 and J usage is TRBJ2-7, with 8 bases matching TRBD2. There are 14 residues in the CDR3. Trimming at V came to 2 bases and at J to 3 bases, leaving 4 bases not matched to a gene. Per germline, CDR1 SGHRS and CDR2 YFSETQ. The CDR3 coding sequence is TGCGCCAGCAGCTTAAGACTAGCGAGCTACGAGCAGTACTTC. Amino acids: CASSLRLASYEQYF.

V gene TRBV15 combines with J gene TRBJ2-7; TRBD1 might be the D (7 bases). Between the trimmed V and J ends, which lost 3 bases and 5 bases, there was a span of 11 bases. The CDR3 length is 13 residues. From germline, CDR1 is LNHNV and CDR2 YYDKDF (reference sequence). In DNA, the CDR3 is TGTGCCACCAGCAGTTCCAGGGGGGACGAGCAGTACTTC. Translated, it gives CATSSSRGDEQYF. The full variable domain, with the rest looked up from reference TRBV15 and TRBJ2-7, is DAMVIQNPRYQVTQFGKPVTLSCSQTLNHNVMYWYQQKSSQAPKLLFHYYDKDFNNEADTPDNFQSRRPNTSFCFLDIRSPGLGDTAMYLCATSSSRGDEQYFGPGTRLTVT.

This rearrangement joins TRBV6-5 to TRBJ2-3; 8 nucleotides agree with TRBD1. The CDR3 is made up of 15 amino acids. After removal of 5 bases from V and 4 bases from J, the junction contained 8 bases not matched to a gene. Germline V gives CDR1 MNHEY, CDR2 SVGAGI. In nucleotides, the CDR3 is TGTGCCAGCAGTCCTAGACAGGGGAGGTCAGATACGCAGTATTTT. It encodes CASSPRQGRSDTQYF.